This TCR beta chain originates from a study of blood T cell repertoires in COVID-19 (dated by TCRdb to 2018 to 2020). Study-wide context: Collaborator samples came from the United States, Italy and Spain and covered acute and convalescent phases of COVID-19. The prospective study material was composed of cDNA or gDNA derived from T cells, B-cell-depleted T cells, or PBMCs. The dataset comprised deeply sampled blood TCRbeta repertoires from subjects exposed to, actively infected with, or recovered from COVID-19. A freely available public database, intended as a resource for researchers studying the immune response to SARS-CoV-2, is where the repertoires were released. The samples were drawn from the first 160 participants of the ongoing ImmuneRACE study and from 1,254 subjects provided by 6 global collaborators. A de-identified subject ID, COVID-19 status, age in years and sex were almost always included in the sample metadata. HLA class I and class II types, where available, came from metadata supplied by the sample provider rather than from assay-based typing.

TCRbeta CDR3 regions were amplified from genomic DNA using the immunoSEQ Assay, a bias-controlled multiplex PCR. As for the original processing: The number of nucleated cells in each sample was estimated by amplification of reference gene primers within the assay. To quantify the absolute abundance of each unique TCRbeta CDR3 rearrangement, sequence reads were collapsed and filtered. For each sample, productive Simpson clonality was calculated as the square root of Simpson's diversity index across productive rearrangements. TCRdb re-hosts the immuneACCESS table, in-frame sequences only. Its copies lack some clones; in the studies checked, an unresolved V gene accounts for under half of them, and the cause for the rest is not known. The DNA gave D and trimming, while V, J and clone size come from that table. The table for this sample lists approximately 400,000 clones; around 90% of them were counted only once. The top ten clones comprise approximately 1.2% of the sample.

Notes on this clone: The antigen it binds to is not known. The record has no base qualities; no much larger clone is one base away.

Ends trimmed: V by 5 bases, J by 6 bases; bases unmatched to a gene: 7. The germline V gene (reference sequence) sets CDR1 to LNHDA and CDR2 to SQIVND. The CDR3 has 14 amino acids, counting the end cysteine and phenylalanine. Just the 42-base CDR3 DNA is kept, in frame starting at base 1. What the authors observed across the whole study: Clinical and demographic metadata were provided uncurated, with the amount varying by source and participant.

Participants in the prospective study were enrolled through a virtual design, were aged about 18 to 100 years, and lived in 24 United States geographic areas. Cohort assignment in the prospective study relied on participant-reported clinical history from a screening survey and a study questionnaire. Recovered participants in ImmuneRACE Cohort 3 were defined as having two consecutive negative NP/OP PCR tests, clearance from a healthcare professional, or resolution of symptoms. Mobile phlebotomists in the prospective study collected whole blood, serum and a nasopharyngeal or oropharyngeal swab from every participant. Additional blood draws and questionnaires over an approximately 2-month period could optionally be provided by prospective study participants. Before DNA extraction, blood samples from the prospective study were shipped at room temperature or frozen.

The clonotype comes from a woman younger than 30 who had recovered from COVID-19. Recombination connected TRBV19 to TRBJ2-1; the junction holds 7 bases that match TRBD1. Sequencing was carried out using PBMCs or T cells enriched from blood (not recorded which). The DNA sequence is given as TGTGCCAGTAGTGGGGGACAGATGAGCAATGAGCAGTTCTTC. Translated, it gives CASSGGQMSNEQFF.